The sequence of this T cell receptor (beta chain) was determined in a study of blood T cell repertoires in COVID-19. Overall study: Sample material is recorded as cDNA or gDNA derived from T cells, B-cell-depleted T cells, or PBMCs.

V was pared by 3 bases and J by 2 bases, with 9 bases between. CDR1 and CDR2 from the germline V gene are LNHDA and SQIVND (reference sequence). The CDR3 has 14 residues. Source study methods: Reference gene primers were amplified, and this amplification served to estimate nucleated cell counts. The assay was immunoSEQ multiplex PCR, and TCRdb's table has in-frame clones only and misses some. The V and J calls and the clone size are those of that table, but D and trimming were determined from the DNA. Among under 150,000 clones listed, 80% to 90% were seen once. The rearrangement links TRBV19 to TRBJ2-3; unclear D gene. The TCR comes from a human donor in a cohort sampled during active COVID-19. The sequencing sample was made of peripheral blood. The CDR3 sequence is CASSMGQTTDTQYF. The CDR3 DNA reads as TGTGCCAGTAGTATGGGCCAAACCACAGATACGCAGTATTTT.